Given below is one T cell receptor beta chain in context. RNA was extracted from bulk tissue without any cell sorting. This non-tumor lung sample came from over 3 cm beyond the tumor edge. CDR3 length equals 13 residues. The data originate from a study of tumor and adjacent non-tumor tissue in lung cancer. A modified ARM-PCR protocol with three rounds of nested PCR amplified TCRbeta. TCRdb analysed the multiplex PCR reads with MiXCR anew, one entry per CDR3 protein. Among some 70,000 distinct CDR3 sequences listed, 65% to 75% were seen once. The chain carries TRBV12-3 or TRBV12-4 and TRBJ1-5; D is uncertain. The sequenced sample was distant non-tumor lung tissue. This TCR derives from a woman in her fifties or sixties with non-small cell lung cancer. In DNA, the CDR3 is TGTGCTGGCAGTTTATGGGAGAATCAGCCCCAGCATTTT. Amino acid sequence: CAGSLWENQPQHF.